The present TCR beta chain was sequenced within a study of blood T cell repertoires in COVID-19. Study as a whole: Samples representing acute and convalescent COVID-19 were sourced from the United States, Italy and Spain.

Produced via immunoSEQ multiplex PCR; TCRdb's table is partial and in-frame only. The data hold 250,000 to 400,000 clones, with around 88% observed a single time. Sequenced sample: peripheral blood. This TCR was sampled from a woman aged 25 to 39 with COVID-19, enrolled during active disease.

The CDR3, as DNA: TGTGCCAGCAGTGATAACCCAGGGGGCAGAGATACGCAGTATTTT. Its translation: CASSDNPGGRDTQYF. The chain joins TRBV27 to TRBJ2-3; 8 bases match TRBD1. The CDR3 has 15 amino acids. V lost 5 bases to trimming and J lost 5 bases; unmatched junction nucleotides: 9. Germline V gene lookup returns CDR1 MNHEY and CDR2 SMNVEV (reference sequence).